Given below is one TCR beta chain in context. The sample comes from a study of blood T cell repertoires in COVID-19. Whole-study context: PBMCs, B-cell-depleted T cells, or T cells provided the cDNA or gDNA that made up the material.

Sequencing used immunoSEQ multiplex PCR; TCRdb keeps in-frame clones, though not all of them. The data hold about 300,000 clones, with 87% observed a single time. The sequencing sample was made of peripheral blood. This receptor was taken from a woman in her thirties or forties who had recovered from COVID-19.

CDR3 protein: CASRQTSGGGTDTQYF. The CDR3 bases are TGTGCCAGCAGACAAACCAGCGGGGGGGGCACAGATACGCAGTATTTT. The rearrangement links TRBV3-1 (or the pseudogene TRBV3-2) to TRBJ2-3; 10 bases are a match to TRBD2. The V and J ends lost 6 bases and 1 base, in that order; junction bases with no gene match: 7. CDR3 length: 16 amino acids. Germline values: CDR1 LGHDT, CDR2 YNNKEL (reference sequence).